This TCR beta chain was sequenced in a study of blood T cells in healthy people across ages. Study-level points and caveats: Older age coincided with a roughly linear decline in TCR beta diversity per million T cells.

Comments on this clonotype: The antigen remains unidentified.

Using a J-beta primer mix together with a sample-barcoded 5' primer, a second PCR was run for about 6 to 11 cycles. In TCRdb, the 5' RACE reads were re-called with MiXCR into one record per CDR3 protein. The sample yields roughly 790,000 distinct CDR3 sequences, around 40% seen once. Trimming took 5 bases from V and 7 from J, leaving 12 bases between them. The CDR3 totals 13 residues. Germline V gene data show CDR1 as ENHRY and CDR2 as SYGVKD. The gene calls are TRBV10-3 and TRBJ2-1; TRBD2 is a possible D gene (6 bases). The sequencing input was blood. The source is a woman aged 55-70 years in good health. The CDR3 loop is CAISSLEGNEQFF. The CDR3 DNA reads as TGTGCCATCAGTTCCTTGGAGGGGAATGAGCAGTTCTTC.